This T cell receptor (beta chain) was observed in a study of cytomegalovirus exposure and HLA in healthy donors. General observations from the study: It was about 150 TCR beta chains that were listed as cytomegalovirus-associated. Earlier results showed most TCR beta V segments being productive about 90% or about 30% of the time. A later examination showed that TCR association rates differed by HLA locus, with DRB1 most and HLA-C fewest.

The primer mix had 60 Vbeta and 13 Jbeta primers. Repertoires were generated with immunoSEQ multiplex PCR, while TCRdb's copy carries only in-frame clones and drops some. The sample shows some 110,000 clones, nearly 80% of them seen only once. This clone was counted between two and nine times. Antigen unknown. V shed 5 bases and J shed 2 bases, with 10 bases lying between them. CDR3 length equals 14 residues. Germline V CDR1 and CDR2: WSHSY, SAAADI. The V call is TRBV10-2, the J call TRBJ1-5; D uncertain. Sequencing used PBMCs. This TCR was sampled from a young man in good health and CMV-seronegative. CDR3 amino acids: CASSNQNGNQPQHF. In DNA form, the CDR3 reads TGCGCCAGCAGTAACCAGAATGGCAATCAGCCCCAGCATTTT.